The 5 T cell receptor beta chains reported below all come from one sample, sequenced in a study of lymphopenia after photon versus proton radiotherapy. Repertoires were generated with immunoSEQ multiplex PCR, while TCRdb's copy carries only in-frame clones and drops some. The data hold some 30,000 clones, with roughly 87% observed a single time. This material consisted of peripheral blood, taken from a patient treated with proton-based radiotherapy. These receptors came from a woman in her 70s with pancreatic cancer. Some clones in this sample may be carry-over from other donors' samples.

The rearrangement uses TRBV9 and TRBJ1-2; 7 bases agree with TRBD1. The V segment lost 6 bases and the J segment 6 bases; nucleotides outside the gene matches: 5. CDR1 SGDLS and CDR2 YYNGEE come from the germline V gene. CDR3 length equals 12 residues. CDR3 sequence (DNA): TGTGCCAGCACCCAGGGGGGGGATGGCTACACCTTC. Its translation: CASTQGGDGYTF.

The chain couples TRBV19 to TRBJ2-7, with 9 bases matching TRBD1. Trimming at V came to 4 bases and at J to 2 bases, leaving 6 bases not matched to a gene. From germline, CDR1 is LNHDA and CDR2 SQIVND (reference sequence). There are 15 residues in the CDR3. The CDR3 DNA is TGTGCCAGTAGTACCTCCGGGACAGGGACCTACGAGCAGTACTTC. This translates into CASSTSGTGTYEQYF.

The J gene is TRBJ2-2, the V gene TRBV9; weak D call: TRBD2 (6 bases). Trimming shortened V by 2 bases and J by 6 bases, and 17 bases separated the two germline ends. The CDR3 is 16 residues long. Germline V lookup: CDR1 SGDLS, CDR2 YYNGEE. CDR3: CASSVSLWRGPGELFF. The CDR3 DNA sequence: TGTGCCAGCAGCGTCTCCCTGTGGAGGGGTCCCGGGGAGCTGTTTTTT.

The chain carries TRBV7-2 and TRBJ2-7; 10 positions agree with TRBD1. This CDR3 is 15 amino acids long. Germline CDR1 reads SGHTA; CDR2 reads FQGNSA. Trimming cost V 5 bases and J 0 bases; bases outside gene matches: 4. For the CDR3, the DNA is TGTGCCAGCAGCCCCCGGGACAGGGGCTCCTACGAGCAGTACTTC. Amino acid sequence: CASSPRDRGSYEQYF. The full variable domain, with the rest looked up from reference TRBV7-2 and TRBJ2-7, is GAGVSQSPSNKVTEKGKDVELRCDPISGHTALYWYRQSLGQGLEFLIYFQGNSAPDKSGLPSDRFSAERTGGSVSTLTIQRTQQEDSAVYLCASSPRDRGSYEQYFGPGTRLTVT.

The chain uses TRBV6-5 and TRBJ2-7; 12 nucleotides agree with TRBD2. V was pared by 6 bases and J by 6 bases, with 3 bases of the junction left unmatched. The CDR3 has 13 residues. Germline CDR1 reads MNHEY; CDR2 reads SVGAGI. The DNA for the CDR3 is TGTGCCAGCAGATCACTAGCGGGAGGCGAGCAGTACTTC. Translation gives CASRSLAGGEQYF.